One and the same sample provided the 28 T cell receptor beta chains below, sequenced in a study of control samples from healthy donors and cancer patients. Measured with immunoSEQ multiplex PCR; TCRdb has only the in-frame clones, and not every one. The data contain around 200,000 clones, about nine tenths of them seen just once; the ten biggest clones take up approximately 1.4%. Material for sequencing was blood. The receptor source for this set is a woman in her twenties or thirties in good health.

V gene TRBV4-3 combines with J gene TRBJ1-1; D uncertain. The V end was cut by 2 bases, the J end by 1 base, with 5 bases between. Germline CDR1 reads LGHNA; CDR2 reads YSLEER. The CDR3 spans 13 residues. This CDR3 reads CASSQLENTEAFF. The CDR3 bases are TGCGCCAGCAGCCAATTGGAGAACACTGAAGCTTTCTTT.

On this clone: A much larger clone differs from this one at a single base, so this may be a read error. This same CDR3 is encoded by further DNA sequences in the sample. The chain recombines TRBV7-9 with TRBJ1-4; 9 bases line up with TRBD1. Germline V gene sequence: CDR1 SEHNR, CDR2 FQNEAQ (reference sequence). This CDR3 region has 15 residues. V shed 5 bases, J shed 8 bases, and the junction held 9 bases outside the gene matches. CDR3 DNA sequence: TGTGCCAGCAGCAAACAACAGGGGGCGGGGGAAAAACTGTTTTTT. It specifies CASSKQQGAGEKLFF.

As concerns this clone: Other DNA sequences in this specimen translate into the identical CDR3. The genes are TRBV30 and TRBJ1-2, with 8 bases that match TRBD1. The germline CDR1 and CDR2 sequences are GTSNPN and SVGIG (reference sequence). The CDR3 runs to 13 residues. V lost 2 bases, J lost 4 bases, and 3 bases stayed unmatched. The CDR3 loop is CAWSRDRPYGYTF. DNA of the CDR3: TGTGCCTGGAGTCGGGACAGGCCCTATGGCTACACCTTC.

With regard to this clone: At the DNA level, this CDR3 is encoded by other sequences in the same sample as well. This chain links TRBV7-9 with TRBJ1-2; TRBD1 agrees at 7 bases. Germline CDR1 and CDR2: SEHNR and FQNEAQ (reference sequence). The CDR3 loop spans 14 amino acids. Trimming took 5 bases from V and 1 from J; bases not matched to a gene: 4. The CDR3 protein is CASSRQGGNYGYTF. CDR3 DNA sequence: TGTGCCAGCAGCCGACAGGGCGGTAACTATGGCTACACCTTC.

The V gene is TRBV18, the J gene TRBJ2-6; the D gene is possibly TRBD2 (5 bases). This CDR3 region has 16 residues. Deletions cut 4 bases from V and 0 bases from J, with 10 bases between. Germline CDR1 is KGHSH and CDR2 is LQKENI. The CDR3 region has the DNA TGTGCCAGCTCACACCTAGGGAGCTCTGGGGCCAACGTCCTGACTTTC. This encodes CASSHLGSSGANVLTF.

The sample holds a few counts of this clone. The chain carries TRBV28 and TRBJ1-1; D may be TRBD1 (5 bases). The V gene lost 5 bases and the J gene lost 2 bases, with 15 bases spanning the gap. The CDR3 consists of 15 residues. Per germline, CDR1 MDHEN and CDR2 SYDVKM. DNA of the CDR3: TGTGCCAGCAGTCAGCCGGGACGGGCAAACACTGAAGCTTTCTTT. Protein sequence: CASSQPGRANTEAFF.

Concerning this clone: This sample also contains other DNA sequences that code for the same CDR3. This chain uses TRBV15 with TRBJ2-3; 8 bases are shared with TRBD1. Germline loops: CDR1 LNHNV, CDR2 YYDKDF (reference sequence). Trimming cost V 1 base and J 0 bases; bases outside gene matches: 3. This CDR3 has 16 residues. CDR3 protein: CATSRGTGGSTDTQYF. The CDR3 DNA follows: TGTGCCACCAGCAGAGGTACAGGGGGTAGCACAGATACGCAGTATTTT.

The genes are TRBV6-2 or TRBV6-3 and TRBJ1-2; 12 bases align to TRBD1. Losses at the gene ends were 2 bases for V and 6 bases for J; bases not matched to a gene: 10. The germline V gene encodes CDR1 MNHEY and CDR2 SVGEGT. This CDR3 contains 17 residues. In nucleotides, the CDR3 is TGTGCCAGCAGTTACCCGACCGGGACAGGGGGCGGGGATGGCTACACCTTC. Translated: CASSYPTGTGGGDGYTF.

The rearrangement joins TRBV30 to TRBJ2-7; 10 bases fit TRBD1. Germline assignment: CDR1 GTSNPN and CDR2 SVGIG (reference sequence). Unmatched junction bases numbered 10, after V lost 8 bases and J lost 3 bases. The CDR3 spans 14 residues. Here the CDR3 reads CAGPADRGLYEQYF. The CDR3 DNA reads TGTGCCGGACCCGCCGACAGGGGGCTCTACGAGCAGTACTTC.

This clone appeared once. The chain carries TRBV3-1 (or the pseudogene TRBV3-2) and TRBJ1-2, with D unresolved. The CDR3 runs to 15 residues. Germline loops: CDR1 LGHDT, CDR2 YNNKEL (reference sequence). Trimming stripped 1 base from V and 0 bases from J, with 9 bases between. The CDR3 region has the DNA TGTGCCAGCAGCCAAGTAGGGTCCGCTAACTATGGCTACACCTTC. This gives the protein CASSQVGSANYGYTF.

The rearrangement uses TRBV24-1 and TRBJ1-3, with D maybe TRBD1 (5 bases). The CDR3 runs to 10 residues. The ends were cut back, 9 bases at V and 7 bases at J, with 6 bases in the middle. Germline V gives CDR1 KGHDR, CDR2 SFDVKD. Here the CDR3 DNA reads TGTGCCACCGGGGCGAACACCATATATTTT. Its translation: CATGANTIYF.

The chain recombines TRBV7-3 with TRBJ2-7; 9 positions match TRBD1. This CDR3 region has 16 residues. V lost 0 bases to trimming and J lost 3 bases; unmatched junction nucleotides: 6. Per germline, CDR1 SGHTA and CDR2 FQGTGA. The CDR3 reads CASSLTPWTGDYEQYF. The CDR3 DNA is TGTGCCAGCAGCTTAACCCCCTGGACAGGGGACTACGAGCAGTACTTC.

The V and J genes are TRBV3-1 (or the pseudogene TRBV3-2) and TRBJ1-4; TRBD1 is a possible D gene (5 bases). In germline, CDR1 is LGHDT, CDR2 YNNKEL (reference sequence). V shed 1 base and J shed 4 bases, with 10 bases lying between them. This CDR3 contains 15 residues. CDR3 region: CASSQAGLHNEKLFF. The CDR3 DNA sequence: TGTGCCAGCAGCCAAGCGGGACTGCATAATGAAAAACTGTTTTTT.

CDR3 protein: CASSLDGLDEKLFF. The DNA of the CDR3 is TGTGCCAGCAGCTTAGATGGTCTTGATGAAAAACTGTTTTTT. The chain couples TRBV7-2 to TRBJ1-4; no clear D gene. Per the germline V gene, CDR1 is SGHTA and CDR2 is FQGNSA. The CDR3 sequence is 14 residues long. V lost 1 base and J lost 6, with 9 bases in between.

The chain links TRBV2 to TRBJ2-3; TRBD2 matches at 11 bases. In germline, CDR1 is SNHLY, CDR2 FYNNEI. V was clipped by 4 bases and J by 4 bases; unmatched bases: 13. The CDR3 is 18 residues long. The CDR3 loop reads CASSARASGRWGADTQYF. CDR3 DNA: TGTGCCAGCAGTGCTAGGGCTAGCGGGAGGTGGGGCGCAGATACGCAGTATTTT.

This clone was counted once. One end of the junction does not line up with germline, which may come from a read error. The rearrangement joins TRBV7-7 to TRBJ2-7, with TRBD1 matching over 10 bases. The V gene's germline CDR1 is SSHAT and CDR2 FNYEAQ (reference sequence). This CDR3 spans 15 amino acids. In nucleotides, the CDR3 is TGTGCTAGCAGCTTAGGGACAGGGGCCTCCTACGAGCAGTACTTC. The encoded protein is CASSLGTGASYEQYF.

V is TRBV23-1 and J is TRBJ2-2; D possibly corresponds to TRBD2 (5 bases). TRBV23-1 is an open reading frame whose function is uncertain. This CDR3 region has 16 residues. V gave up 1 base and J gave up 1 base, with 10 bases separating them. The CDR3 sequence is CASSQLAGLNTGELFF. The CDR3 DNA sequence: TGCGCCAGCAGTCAATTGGCGGGCTTGAACACCGGGGAGCTGTTTTTT.

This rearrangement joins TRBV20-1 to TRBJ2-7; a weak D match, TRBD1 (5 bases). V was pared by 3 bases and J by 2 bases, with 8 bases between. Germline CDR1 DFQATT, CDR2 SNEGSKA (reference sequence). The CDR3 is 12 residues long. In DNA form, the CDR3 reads TGCAGTGCTAGTAGCAGGGCCTACGAGCAGTACTTC. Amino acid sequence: CSASSRAYEQYF.

Here the CDR3 reads CSVTQGDGNTIYF. The CDR3 region has the DNA TGCAGCGTCACACAGGGGGATGGAAACACCATATATTTT. This chain uses TRBV29-1 with TRBJ1-3; 8 bases match TRBD1. The V and J ends lost 6 bases and 3 bases, in that order; junction bases with no gene match: 4. The CDR3 has 13 amino acids. Germline-derived CDR1 and CDR2 are SQVTM and ANQGSEA.

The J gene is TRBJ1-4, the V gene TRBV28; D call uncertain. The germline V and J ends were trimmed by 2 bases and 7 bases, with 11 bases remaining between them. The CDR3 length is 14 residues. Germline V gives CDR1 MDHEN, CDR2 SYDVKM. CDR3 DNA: TGTGCCAGCAGTTTAGGCAGGCGTCTTGAAAAACTGTTTTTT. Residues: CASSLGRRLEKLFF.

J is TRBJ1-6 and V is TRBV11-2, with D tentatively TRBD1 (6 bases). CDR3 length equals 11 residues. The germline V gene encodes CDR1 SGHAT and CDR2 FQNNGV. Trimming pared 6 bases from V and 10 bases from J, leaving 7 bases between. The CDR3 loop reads CASRQGSPLHF. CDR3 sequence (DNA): TGTGCCAGCAGACAGGGCTCACCCCTCCACTTT. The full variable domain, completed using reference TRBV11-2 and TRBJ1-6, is EAGVAQSPRYKIIEKRQSVAFWCNPISGHATLYWYQQILGQGPKLLIQFQNNGVVDDSQLPKDRFSAERLKGVDSTLKIQPAKLEDSAVYLCASRQGSPLHFGNGTRLTVT.

CDR3 region: CASSLPRGVGEQYF. The CDR3 DNA follows: TGTGCCAGCAGTTTACCCAGGGGAGTAGGCGAGCAGTACTTC. The chain joins TRBV28 to TRBJ2-7; D perhaps matches TRBD1 (6 bases). V lost 2 bases to trimming and J lost 6 bases, with 14 bases between them. Germline assignment: CDR1 MDHEN and CDR2 SYDVKM. This CDR3 has 14 amino acids.

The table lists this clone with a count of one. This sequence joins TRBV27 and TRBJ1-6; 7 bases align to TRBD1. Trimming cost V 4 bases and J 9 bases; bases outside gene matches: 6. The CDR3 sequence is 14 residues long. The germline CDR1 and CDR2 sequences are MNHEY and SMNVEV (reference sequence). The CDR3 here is CASSWTGAVSPLHF. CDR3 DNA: TGTGCCAGCAGTTGGACAGGAGCGGTTTCACCCCTCCACTTT.

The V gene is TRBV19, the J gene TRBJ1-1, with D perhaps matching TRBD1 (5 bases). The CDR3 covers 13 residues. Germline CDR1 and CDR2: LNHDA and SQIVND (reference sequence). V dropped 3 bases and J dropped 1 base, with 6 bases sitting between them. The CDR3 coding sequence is TGTGCCAGTAGTATCAGGGCGAACACTGAAGCTTTCTTT. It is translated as CASSIRANTEAFF.

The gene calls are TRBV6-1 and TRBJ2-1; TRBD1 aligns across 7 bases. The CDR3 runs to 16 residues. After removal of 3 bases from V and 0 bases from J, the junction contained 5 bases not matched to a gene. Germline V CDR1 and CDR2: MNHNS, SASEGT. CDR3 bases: TGTGCCAGCAGTGACAGACAGGGAAGCTCCTACAATGAGCAGTTCTTC. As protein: CASSDRQGSSYNEQFF.

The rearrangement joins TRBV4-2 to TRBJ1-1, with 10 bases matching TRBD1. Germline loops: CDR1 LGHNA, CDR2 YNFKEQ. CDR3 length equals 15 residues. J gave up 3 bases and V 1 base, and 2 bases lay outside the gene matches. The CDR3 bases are TGTGCCAGCAGCCAAGGGGGGACAGGGGACACTGAAGCTTTCTTT. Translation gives CASSQGGTGDTEAFF.

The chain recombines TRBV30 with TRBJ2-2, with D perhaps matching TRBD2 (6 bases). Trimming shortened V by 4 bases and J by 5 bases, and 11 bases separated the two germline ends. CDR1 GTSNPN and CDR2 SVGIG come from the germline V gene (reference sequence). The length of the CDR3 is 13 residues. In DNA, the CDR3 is TGTGCCTGGACCGGGGGATGGACCGGGGAGCTGTTTTTT. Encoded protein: CAWTGGWTGELFF. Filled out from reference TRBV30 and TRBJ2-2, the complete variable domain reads SQTIHQWPATLVQPVGSPLSLECTVEGTSNPNLYWYRQAAGRGLQLLFYSVGIGQISSEVPQNLSASRPQDRQFILSSKKLLLSDSGFYLCAWTGGWTGELFFGEGSRLTVL.

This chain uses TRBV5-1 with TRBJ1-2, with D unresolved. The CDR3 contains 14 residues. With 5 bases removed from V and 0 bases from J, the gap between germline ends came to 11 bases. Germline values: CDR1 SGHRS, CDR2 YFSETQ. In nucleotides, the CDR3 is TGCGCCAGCAGTCAGCGGTATCCTAACTATGGCTACACCTTC. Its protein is CASSQRYPNYGYTF.